In its sample, the clone carrying this T cell receptor beta chain was seen many times. What it binds is not known. TCRdb re-processed the PCR reads through MiXCR. The sample holds 70,000 or so clones; more than 13% are singletons and the top ten take about 6%. These data originate in a study of metastatic and nonmetastatic thyroid tumors. Study context: The comparison covered peripheral blood and tumor or nodule tissue in malignant and benign thyroid patients. General observations from the study: TCR beta diversity was reportedly significantly higher in malignant thyroid tumors than benign nodules, in blood and tumor.

This CDR3 comprises 16 residues. Germline V lookup: CDR1 MNHNS, CDR2 SASEGT. V was pared by 4 bases and J by 4 bases, with 8 bases of the junction left unmatched. Every patient underwent thyroid surgery untreated. The material sequenced was blood. The TCR comes from a male donor with papillary thyroid cancer or a benign thyroid nodule (not recorded which). Some clones in this sample may be carry-over from other donors' samples. The J gene is TRBJ2-1, the V gene TRBV6-1; TRBD2 matches 9 bases. This CDR3 reads CASSVGLAGRYNEQFF. The CDR3 DNA reads as TGTGCCAGCAGTGTAGGGCTAGCGGGAAGATACAATGAGCAGTTCTTC.